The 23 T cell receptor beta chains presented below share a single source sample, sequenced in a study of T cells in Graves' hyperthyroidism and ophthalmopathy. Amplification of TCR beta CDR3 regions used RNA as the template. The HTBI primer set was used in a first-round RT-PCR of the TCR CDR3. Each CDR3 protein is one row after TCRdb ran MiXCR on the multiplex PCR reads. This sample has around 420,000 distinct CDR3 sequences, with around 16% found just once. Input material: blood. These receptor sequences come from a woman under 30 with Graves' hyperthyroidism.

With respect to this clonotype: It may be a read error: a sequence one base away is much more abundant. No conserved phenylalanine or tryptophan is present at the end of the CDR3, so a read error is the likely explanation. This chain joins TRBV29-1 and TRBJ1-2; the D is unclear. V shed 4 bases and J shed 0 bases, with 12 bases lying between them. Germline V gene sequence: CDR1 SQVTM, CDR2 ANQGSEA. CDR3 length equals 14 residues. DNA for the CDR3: TGCAGCGTTGCCACAGAAGACTCTAACTATGGCTACACCCTC. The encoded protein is CSVATEDSNYGYTL.

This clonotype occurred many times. CDR3 sequence reads: CASSPTTSGGGNEQYF. Written as DNA, the CDR3 is TGTGCCAGCAGCCCGACAACTAGCGGGGGGGGGAACGAGCAGTACTTC. This chain connects TRBV3-1 to TRBJ2-7; 13 nucleotides match TRBD2. J gave up 5 bases and V 4 bases, and 8 bases lay outside the gene matches. This CDR3 contains 16 residues. Germline V gene lookup returns CDR1 LGHDT and CDR2 YNNKEL (reference sequence).

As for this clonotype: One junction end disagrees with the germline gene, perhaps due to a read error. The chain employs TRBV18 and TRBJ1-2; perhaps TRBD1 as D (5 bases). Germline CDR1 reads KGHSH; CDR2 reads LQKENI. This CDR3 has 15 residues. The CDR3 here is CAGSPSSGGGYGYTF. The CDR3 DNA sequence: TGTGCCGGCTCACCATCGAGCGGGGGGGGCTATGGCTACACCTTC.

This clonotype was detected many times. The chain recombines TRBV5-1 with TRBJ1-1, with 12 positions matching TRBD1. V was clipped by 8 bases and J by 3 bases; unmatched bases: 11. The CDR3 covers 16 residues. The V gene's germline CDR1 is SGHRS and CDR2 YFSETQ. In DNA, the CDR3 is TGCGCCAGTTCCGGGACAGGGGGCGCGTTAGACACTGAAGCTTTCTTT. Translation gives CASSGTGGALDTEAFF.

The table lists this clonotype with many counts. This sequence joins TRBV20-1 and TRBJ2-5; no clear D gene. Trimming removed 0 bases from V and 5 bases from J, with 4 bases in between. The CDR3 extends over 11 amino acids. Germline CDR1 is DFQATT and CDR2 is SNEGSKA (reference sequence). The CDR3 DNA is TGCAGTGCTAGAGACCTGGAGACCCAGTACTTC. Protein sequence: CSARDLETQYF.

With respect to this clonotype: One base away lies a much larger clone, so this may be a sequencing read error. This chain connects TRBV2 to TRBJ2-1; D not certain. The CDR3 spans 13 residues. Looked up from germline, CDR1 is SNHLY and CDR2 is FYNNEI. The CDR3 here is CASSEVSYNERFF. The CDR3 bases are TGTGCCAGCAGTGAAGTTTCGTACAATGAGCGGTTCTTC.

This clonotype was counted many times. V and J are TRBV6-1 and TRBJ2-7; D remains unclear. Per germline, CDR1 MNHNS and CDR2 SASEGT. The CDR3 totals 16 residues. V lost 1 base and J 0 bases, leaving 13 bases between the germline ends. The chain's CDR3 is CASSEGTRYFSYEQYF. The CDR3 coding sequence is TGTGCCAGCAGTGAAGGGACCAGGTACTTCTCCTACGAGCAGTACTTC.

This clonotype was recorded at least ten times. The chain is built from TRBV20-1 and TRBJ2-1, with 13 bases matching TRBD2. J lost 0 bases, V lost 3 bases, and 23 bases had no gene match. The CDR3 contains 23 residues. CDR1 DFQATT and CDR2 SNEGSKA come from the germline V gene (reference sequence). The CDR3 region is CSARGLAGPRGSALFLSYNEQFF. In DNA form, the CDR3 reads TGCAGTGCTAGGGGACTAGCGGGACCCCGCGGTTCTGCTCTGTTTCTCTCCTACAATGAGCAGTTCTTC.

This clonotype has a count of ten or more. This CDR3 reads CSAVRGPVVQPQHF. As DNA, the CDR3 is TGCAGTGCTGTCAGGGGGCCTGTAGTTCAGCCCCAGCATTTT. The V call is TRBV20-1, the J call TRBJ1-5; 8 bases are a match to TRBD1. Germline V lookup: CDR1 DFQATT, CDR2 SNEGSKA (reference sequence). V shed 5 bases, J shed 6 bases, and the junction held 9 bases outside the gene matches. The CDR3 sequence is 14 residues long.

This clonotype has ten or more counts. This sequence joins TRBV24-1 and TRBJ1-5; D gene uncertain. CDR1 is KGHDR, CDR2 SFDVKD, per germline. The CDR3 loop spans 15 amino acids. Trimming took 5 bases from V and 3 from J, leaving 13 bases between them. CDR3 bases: TGTGCCACCAGTGCTTGGACCGCCGACAATCAGCCCCAGCATTTT. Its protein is CATSAWTADNQPQHF.

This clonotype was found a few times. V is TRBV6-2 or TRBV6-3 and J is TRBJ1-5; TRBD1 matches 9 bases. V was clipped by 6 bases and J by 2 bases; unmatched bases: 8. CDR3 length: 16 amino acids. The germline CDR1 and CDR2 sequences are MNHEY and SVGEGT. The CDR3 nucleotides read TGTGCCAGCAGGAATGGACAGGGGATTGGCAATCAGCCCCAGCATTTT. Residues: CASRNGQGIGNQPQHF.

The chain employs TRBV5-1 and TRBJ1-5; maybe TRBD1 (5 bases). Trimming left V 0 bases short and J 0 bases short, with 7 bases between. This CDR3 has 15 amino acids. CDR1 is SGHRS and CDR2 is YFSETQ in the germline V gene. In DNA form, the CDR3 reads TGCGCCAGCAGCTTGGTAGGGGATAGCAATCAGCCCCAGCATTTT. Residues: CASSLVGDSNQPQHF.

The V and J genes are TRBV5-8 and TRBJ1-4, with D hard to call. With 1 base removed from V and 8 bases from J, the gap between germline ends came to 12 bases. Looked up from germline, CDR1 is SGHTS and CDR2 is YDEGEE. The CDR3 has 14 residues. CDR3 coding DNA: TGTGCCAGCAGCTTGCCGGCACTACAAGAAAAACTGTTTTTT. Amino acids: CASSLPALQEKLFF.

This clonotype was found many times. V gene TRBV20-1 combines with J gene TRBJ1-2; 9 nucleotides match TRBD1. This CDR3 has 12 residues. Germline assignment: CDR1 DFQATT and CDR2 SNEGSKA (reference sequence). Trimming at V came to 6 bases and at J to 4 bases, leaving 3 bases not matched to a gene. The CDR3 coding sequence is TGCAGTGCCAGGACAGGGGTCTATGGCTACACCTTC. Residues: CSARTGVYGYTF.

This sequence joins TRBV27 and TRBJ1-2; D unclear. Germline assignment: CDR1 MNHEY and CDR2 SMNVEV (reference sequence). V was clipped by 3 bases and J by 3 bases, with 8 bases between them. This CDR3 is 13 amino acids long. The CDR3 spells CASSFDRYYGYTF. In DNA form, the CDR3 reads TGTGCCAGCAGTTTCGACCGATACTATGGCTACACCTTC.

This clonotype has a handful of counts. The CDR3, as DNA: TGTGCCAGCAGCTTAGCCGGGGCGGAGGATCAGCCCCAGCATTTT. Translated: CASSLAGAEDQPQHF. V and J are TRBV7-9 and TRBJ1-5, with TRBD1 as a possible D gene (5 bases). CDR1 and CDR2 (germline): SEHNR, FQNEAQ (reference sequence). The CDR3 covers 15 residues. Trimming stripped 0 bases from V and 5 bases from J, with 11 bases between.

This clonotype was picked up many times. The CDR3 reads CASTLSGGARANYGYTF. CDR3 coding DNA: TGTGCCAGCACCCTTAGTGGGGGGGCCCGAGCTAACTATGGCTACACCTTC. This chain links TRBV7-8 with TRBJ1-2; weak D call: TRBD1 (6 bases). The length of the CDR3 is 17 residues. CDR1 SGHVS and CDR2 FQNEAQ come from the germline V gene. Trimming removed 7 bases at V and 0 bases at J, with 21 bases between.

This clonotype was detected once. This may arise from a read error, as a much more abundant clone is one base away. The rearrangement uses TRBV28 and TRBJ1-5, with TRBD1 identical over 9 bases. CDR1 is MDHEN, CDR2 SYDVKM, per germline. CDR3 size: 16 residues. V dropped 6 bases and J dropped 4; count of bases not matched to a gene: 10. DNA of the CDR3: TGTGCCAGCAGGATGGGGGGACAGGGTACGAATCAGCCCCAGCATTTT. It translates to CASRMGGQGTNQPQHF.

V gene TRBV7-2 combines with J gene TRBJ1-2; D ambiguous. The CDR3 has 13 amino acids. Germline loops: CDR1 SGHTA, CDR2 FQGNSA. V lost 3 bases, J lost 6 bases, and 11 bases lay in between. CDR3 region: CASSFQRRDGYTF. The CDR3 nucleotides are TGTGCCAGCAGCTTTCAAAGGAGGGATGGCTACACCTTC. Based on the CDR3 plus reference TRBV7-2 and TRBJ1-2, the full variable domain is GAGVSQSPSNKVTEKGKDVELRCDPISGHTALYWYRQSLGQGLEFLIYFQGNSAPDKSGLPSDRFSAERTGGSVSTLTIQRTQQEDSAVYLCASSFQRRDGYTFGSGTRLTVV.

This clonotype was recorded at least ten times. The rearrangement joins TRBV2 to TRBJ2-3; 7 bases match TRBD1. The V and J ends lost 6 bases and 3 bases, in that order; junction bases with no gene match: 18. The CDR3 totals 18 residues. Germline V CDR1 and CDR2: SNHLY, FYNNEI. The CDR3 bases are TGTGCCAGCAGCGGTACCTCCCTGCAGGGGGTGGGTACAGATACGCAGTATTTT. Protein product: CASSGTSLQGVGTDTQYF.

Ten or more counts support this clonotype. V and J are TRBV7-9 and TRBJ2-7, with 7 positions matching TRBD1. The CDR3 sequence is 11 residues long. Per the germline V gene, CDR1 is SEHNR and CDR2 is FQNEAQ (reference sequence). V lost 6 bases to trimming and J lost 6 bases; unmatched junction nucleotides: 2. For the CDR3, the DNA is TGTGCCAGCAGTTCAGGGGGCGAGCAGTACTTC. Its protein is CASSSGGEQYF. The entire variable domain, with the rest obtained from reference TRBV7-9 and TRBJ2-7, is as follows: DTGVSQNPRHKITKRGQNVTFRCDPISEHNRLYWYRQTLGQGPEFLTYFQNEAQLEKSRLLSDRFSAERPKGSFSTLEIQRTEQGDSAMYLCASSSGGEQYFGPGTRLTVT.

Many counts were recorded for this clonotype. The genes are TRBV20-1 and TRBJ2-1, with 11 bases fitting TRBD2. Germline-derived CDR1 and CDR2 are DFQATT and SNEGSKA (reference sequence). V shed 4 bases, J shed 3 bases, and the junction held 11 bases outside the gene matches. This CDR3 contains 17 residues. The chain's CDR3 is CSANHQGLAGGYNEQFF. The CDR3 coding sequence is TGCAGTGCTAACCATCAAGGGCTAGCGGGAGGCTACAATGAGCAGTTCTTC.

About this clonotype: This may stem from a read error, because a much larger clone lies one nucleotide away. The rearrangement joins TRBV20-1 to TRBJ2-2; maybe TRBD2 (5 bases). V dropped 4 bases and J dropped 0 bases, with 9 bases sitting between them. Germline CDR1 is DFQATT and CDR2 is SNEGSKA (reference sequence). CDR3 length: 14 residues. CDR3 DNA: TGCAGTGCTAAGTCTAGCCCGAACACCGGGGAGCTGTTTTTT. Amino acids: CSAKSSPNTGELFF.